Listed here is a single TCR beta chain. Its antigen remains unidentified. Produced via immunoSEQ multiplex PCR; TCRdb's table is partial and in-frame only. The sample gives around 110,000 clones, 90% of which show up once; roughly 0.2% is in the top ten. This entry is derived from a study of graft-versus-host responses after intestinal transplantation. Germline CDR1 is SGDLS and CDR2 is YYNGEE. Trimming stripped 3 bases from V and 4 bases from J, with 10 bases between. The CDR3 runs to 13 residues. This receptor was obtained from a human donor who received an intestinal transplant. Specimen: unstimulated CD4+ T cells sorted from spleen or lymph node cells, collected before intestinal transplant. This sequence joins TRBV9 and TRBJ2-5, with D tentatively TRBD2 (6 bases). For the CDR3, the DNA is TGTGCCAGCAGCGCCCGGGGAGGAGAGACCCAGTACTTC. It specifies CASSARGGETQYF.